The 25 T cell receptor beta chains presented below share a single source sample, sequenced in a study of OX40 agonist ivuxolimab in advanced cancers. Data came from immunoSEQ multiplex PCR; TCRdb stores just in-frame clones and leaves some out. The sample records about 64,000 clones, roughly 80% being singletons. The specimen comprised CD4+ or CD8+ T cells sorted from blood, sampled in a trial of the OX40 agonist ivuxolimab. All receptors come from an adult with an advanced solid tumor such as melanoma, head and neck, liver or kidney cancer.

The V and J genes are TRBV28 and TRBJ2-7, with no clear D. V was pared by 9 bases and J by 2 bases, with 14 bases between. Per the germline V gene, CDR1 is MDHEN and CDR2 is SYDVKM. The CDR3 covers 13 residues. The CDR3 loop reads CASNRLNPYEQYF. The CDR3 DNA reads TGTGCCAGTAACCGACTGAATCCCTACGAGCAGTACTTC.

The gene calls are TRBV27 and TRBJ2-3; TRBD1 agrees at 8 bases. V was pared by 7 bases and J by 1 base, with 7 bases of the junction left unmatched. CDR1 is MNHEY and CDR2 is SMNVEV in the germline V gene (reference sequence). This CDR3 comprises 15 residues. CDR3 protein: CASTRQGARTDTQYF. The DNA for the CDR3 is TGTGCCAGCACCCGGCAGGGGGCACGCACAGATACGCAGTATTTT.

The chain is built from TRBV11-2 and TRBJ2-7; D not certain. V was clipped by 0 bases and J by 1 base, with 10 bases between them. The CDR3 length is 15 residues. Germline CDR1 reads SGHAT; CDR2 reads FQNNGV. The CDR3 sequence: CASSLEVYKSYEQYF. The CDR3, as DNA: TGTGCCAGCAGCTTAGAAGTTTACAAGTCCTACGAGCAGTACTTC.

The rearrangement joins TRBV6-1 to TRBJ2-1, with D hard to call. CDR1 and CDR2 (germline): MNHNS, SASEGT. The CDR3 is 13 residues long. Trimming took 3 bases from V and 1 from J, leaving 4 bases between them. The CDR3 DNA reads as TGTGCCAGCAGTGAGTGGTCCTACAATGAGCAGTTCTTC. Translated, it gives CASSEWSYNEQFF.

The chain recombines TRBV5-1 with TRBJ2-5; D ambiguous. CDR3 length equals 11 residues. V gave up 3 bases and J gave up 1 base, with 1 base separating them. The germline V gene encodes CDR1 SGHRS and CDR2 YFSETQ. The DNA for the CDR3 is TGCGCCAGCAGCTCCCAAGAGACCCAGTACTTC. Translation gives CASSSQETQYF.

The J gene is TRBJ1-2, the V gene TRBV14; TRBD1 aligns across 9 bases. The V and J ends lost 1 base and 7 bases, in that order; junction bases with no gene match: 10. Looked up from germline, CDR1 is SGHDN and CDR2 is FVKESK. The CDR3 loop spans 16 amino acids. The CDR3 is CASSQGRDRVFGGYTF. CDR3 nucleotide sequence: TGTGCCAGCAGCCAAGGCCGGGACAGGGTTTTTGGTGGCTACACCTTC.

The chain recombines TRBV10-3 with TRBJ1-5; D remains ambiguous. Germline V gene lookup returns CDR1 ENHRY and CDR2 SYGVKD. The CDR3 runs 15 residues. With 2 bases removed from V and 6 bases from J, the gap between germline ends came to 14 bases. The CDR3 DNA is TGTGCCATCAGTGAGAGAGGCGACGGACCTCAGCCCCAGCATTTT. The encoded protein is CAISERGDGPQPQHF.

The chain recombines TRBV6-1 with TRBJ1-5, with D maybe TRBD1 (5 bases). This CDR3 has 14 residues. V lost 3 bases to trimming and J lost 0 bases, with 6 bases between them. Germline V lookup: CDR1 MNHNS, CDR2 SASEGT. The CDR3 DNA is TGTGCCAGCAGTGACAGGGATAGCAATCAGCCCCAGCATTTT. Translating gives CASSDRDSNQPQHF.

The chain recombines TRBV2 with TRBJ1-5; D is possibly TRBD1 (5 bases). Germline V lookup: CDR1 SNHLY, CDR2 FYNNEI. Trimming took off 0 bases at V and 10 bases at J, with 16 bases between the two ends. The CDR3 is 15 residues long. This CDR3 is CASSEALPAGNPQHF. DNA of the CDR3: TGTGCCAGCAGTGAAGCGCTTCCGGCAGGGAATCCCCAGCATTTT.

The rearrangement uses TRBV5-1 and TRBJ1-1; 8 bases agree with TRBD1. Germline trimming cut 0 bases from V and 4 bases from J; bases unmatched to any gene: 2. The CDR3 spans 14 residues. Germline-derived CDR1 and CDR2 are SGHRS and YFSETQ. DNA of the CDR3: TGCGCCAGCAGCTTGGCAGGACAGGGCACTGAAGCTTTCTTT. It specifies CASSLAGQGTEAFF.

The rearrangement joins TRBV2 to TRBJ1-6, with 10 bases matching TRBD1. This CDR3 region has 14 residues. Germline V CDR1 and CDR2: SNHLY, FYNNEI. V gave up 6 bases and J gave up 9 bases; unmatched junction bases: 5. Written as DNA, the CDR3 is TGTGCCAGCAGGACAGGGGGCGAAGGTTCACCCCTCCACTTT. It is translated as CASRTGGEGSPLHF.

The chain couples TRBV5-1 to TRBJ1-5, with 9 bases identical to TRBD1. Germline loops: CDR1 SGHRS, CDR2 YFSETQ. V was clipped by 4 bases and J by 6 bases; unmatched bases: 8. The CDR3 contains 15 residues. This CDR3 reads CASSPGQGIGQPQHF. CDR3 nucleotide sequence: TGCGCCAGCAGCCCGGGACAGGGTATCGGTCAGCCCCAGCATTTT. The full variable domain, in which reference TRBV5-1 and TRBJ1-5 provide the parts outside the CDR3, is KAGVTQTPRYLIKTRGQQVTLSCSPISGHRSVSWYQQTPGQGLQFLFEYFSETQRNKGNFPGRFSGRQFSNSRSEMNVSTLELGDSALYLCASSPGQGIGQPQHFGDGTRLSIL.

The V gene is TRBV6-5, the J gene TRBJ1-2; D is unclear. Trimming took 2 bases from V and 4 from J, leaving 14 bases between them. From germline, CDR1 is MNHEY and CDR2 SVGAGI. The CDR3 totals 15 residues. In DNA form, the CDR3 reads TGTGCCAGCAGTTACGACAACAGAAACTCCTATGGCTACACCTTC. Translation gives CASSYDNRNSYGYTF.

The V and J genes are TRBV13 and TRBJ1-5; 9 bases match TRBD1. Germline CDR1 PRHDT, CDR2 FYEKMQ (reference sequence). V lost 3 bases, J lost 1 base, and 7 bases stayed unmatched. This CDR3 spans 17 amino acids. CDR3 amino acids: CASSFRGQGTSNQPQHF. The CDR3 DNA reads as TGTGCCAGCAGCTTTCGCGGACAGGGGACGAGCAATCAGCCCCAGCATTTT. Complete variable domain (other parts from reference TRBV13 and TRBJ1-5): AAGVIQSPRHLIKEKRETATLKCYPIPRHDTVYWYQQGPGQDPQFLISFYEKMQSDKGSIPDRFSAQQFSDYHSELNMSSLELGDSALYFCASSFRGQGTSNQPQHFGDGTRLSIL.

The V gene is TRBV7-2, the J gene TRBJ1-6; 8 bases match TRBD1. J gave up 10 bases and V 5 bases, and 7 bases lay outside the gene matches. Germline-derived CDR1 and CDR2 are SGHTA and FQGNSA. This CDR3 comprises 14 residues. CDR3 sequence (DNA): TGTGCCAGCAGCCAACGGACAGGGTACTCACCCCTCCACTTT. Amino acids: CASSQRTGYSPLHF.

This sequence joins TRBV28 and TRBJ2-7, with D perhaps matching TRBD1 (5 bases). Looked up from germline, CDR1 is MDHEN and CDR2 is SYDVKM. The CDR3 is made up of 15 amino acids. V shed 5 bases and J shed 0 bases, with 14 bases lying between them. The CDR3 DNA reads as TGTGCCAGCAGTCCCCAGGGATCGGGCTCCTACGAGCAGTACTTC. Translated, it gives CASSPQGSGSYEQYF.

The V call is TRBV28, the J call TRBJ1-4, with D possibly being TRBD1 (5 bases). Germline assignment: CDR1 MDHEN and CDR2 SYDVKM. This CDR3 comprises 15 residues. Trimming took 3 bases from V and 12 from J, leaving 20 bases between them. CDR3 protein: CASSLFRGPLGELFF. CDR3 coding DNA: TGTGCCAGCAGTTTGTTTCGAGGTCCACTAGGGGAACTGTTTTTT.

A few counts support this clone. The chain combines TRBV27 with TRBJ1-1; no clear D gene. V shed 3 bases and J shed 0 bases, with 11 bases lying between them. CDR1 is MNHEY, CDR2 SMNVEV, per germline (reference sequence). The CDR3 loop spans 15 amino acids. As DNA, the CDR3 is TGTGCCAGCAGTTTGACAAGGAATATGAACACTGAAGCTTTCTTT. Protein product: CASSLTRNMNTEAFF.

The table lists this clone with a count of one. The chain has TRBV28 and TRBJ2-1; no clear D. This CDR3 has 12 residues. V lost 6 bases and J lost 8, with 11 bases in between. CDR1 and CDR2 (germline): MDHEN, SYDVKM. CDR3 in DNA: TGTGCCAGCAGGCCTAGTAGGTATGAGCAGTTCTTC. Its translation is CASRPSRYEQFF.

V and J are TRBV6-5 and TRBJ2-7; the D gene is possibly TRBD1 (7 bases). Looked up from germline, CDR1 is MNHEY and CDR2 is SVGAGI. Between the trimmed V and J ends, which lost 3 bases and 3 bases, there was a span of 12 bases. This CDR3 region has 14 residues. CDR3 amino acids: CASSYAGQNYEQYF. CDR3 nucleotides: TGTGCCAGCAGTTATGCGGGACAGAACTACGAGCAGTACTTC.

The chain has TRBV7-9 and TRBJ1-5; D is ambiguous. CDR1 and CDR2 from the germline V gene are SEHNR and FQNEAQ (reference sequence). The CDR3 length is 14 residues. The ends were cut back, 4 bases at V and 0 bases at J, with 7 bases in the middle. Here the CDR3 reads CASSSGFSNQPQHF. CDR3 nucleotide sequence: TGTGCCAGCAGCTCAGGATTTAGCAATCAGCCCCAGCATTTT.

The chain links TRBV4-1 to TRBJ1-5; TRBD1 agrees at 8 bases. Trimming at V came to 0 bases and at J to 7 bases, leaving 8 bases not matched to a gene. From germline, CDR1 is MGHRA and CDR2 YSYEKL. The CDR3 is 16 residues long. DNA for the CDR3: TGCGCCAGCAGCCAAGATCATGGACAGGGAAACCAGCCCCAGCATTTT. Translation: CASSQDHGQGNQPQHF.

J is TRBJ2-1 and V is TRBV27; D gene unclear. Germline-derived CDR1 and CDR2 are MNHEY and SMNVEV (reference sequence). This CDR3 comprises 14 residues. Trimming removed 2 bases from V and 5 bases from J, with 10 bases in between. The CDR3 is CASSLEQAHNEQFF. CDR3 DNA: TGTGCCAGCAGTTTAGAGCAGGCCCACAATGAGCAGTTCTTC.

V is TRBV28 and J is TRBJ2-7; no definite D call. This CDR3 spans 14 amino acids. From germline, CDR1 is MDHEN and CDR2 SYDVKM. Trimming pared 6 bases from V and 0 bases from J, leaving 12 bases between. The CDR3 region has the DNA TGTGCCAGCAGCCTTAGACGGAACTCCTACGAGCAGTACTTC. Amino acids: CASSLRRNSYEQYF.

Written as DNA, the CDR3 is TGTGCCAGCAGCTCCTACGGGACTAGCGGCCAGACCCAGTACTTC. It codes for CASSSYGTSGQTQYF. The chain links TRBV7-6 to TRBJ2-5; 11 nucleotides align to TRBD2. Germline V gene lookup returns CDR1 SGHVS and CDR2 FNYEAQ. The CDR3 is 15 residues long. The V segment lost 4 bases and the J segment 6 bases; nucleotides outside the gene matches: 7.